This TCR beta chain stems from a study of OX40 agonist ivuxolimab in advanced cancers. Study findings and constraints: Also present in some nonresponders was a low level of normalized T-cell clonal expansion.

The CDR3 consists of 15 residues. Germline V CDR1 and CDR2: LNHDA, SQIVND (reference sequence). Trimming took off 5 bases at V and 6 bases at J, with 19 bases between the two ends. A note on this clone: Antigen: not known.

Produced via immunoSEQ multiplex PCR; TCRdb's table is partial and in-frame only. The top ten hold over 8.5% of the sample, which has tens of thousands of clones, about 94% seen once. The starting material was CD4+ or CD8+ T cells sorted from blood, obtained in a trial of the OX40 agonist ivuxolimab. The rearrangement joins TRBV19 to TRBJ1-1; TRBD1 is a possible D gene (6 bases). This TCR was recovered from an adult with an advanced solid tumor such as melanoma, head and neck, liver or kidney cancer. The CDR3 is CASSFGTPGVSEAFF. Written as DNA, the CDR3 is TGTGCCAGTAGTTTCGGGACACCGGGGGTATCTGAAGCTTTCTTT.